One and the same sample provided the 13 T cell receptor beta chains below, sequenced in a study of tumor-infiltrating lymphocytes in primary liver carcinoma. Joint extraction of RNA and DNA used roughly 19-31 mg of bulk tissue that was unsorted. Synthesis of TCR beta cDNA was carried out from about 540 ng total RNA with a constant-region primer. ARM-PCR, slightly modified, supplied the TCR beta libraries through three nested multiplex PCR rounds. Primers for the first two PCR rounds were TRBV1-TRBV30 forward primers and a C-beta reverse primer (around 10 cycles per round). In TCRdb, the multiplex PCR reads were re-called with MiXCR into one record per CDR3 protein. The sample has about 190,000 distinct CDR3 sequences; approximately 86% are singletons. Specimen: tumor tissue from primary liver carcinoma. The receptor set was obtained from a man in his forties with primary liver carcinoma and hepatitis B virus infection.

For this clonotype: Sequence at one end of the junction differs from germline and may be a read error. This chain links TRBV6-1 with TRBJ2-1; the D gene is possibly TRBD2 (5 bases). Germline lookup yields CDR1 MNHNS and CDR2 SASEGT. The CDR3 sequence is 15 residues long. This chain's CDR3 is CASTLERHTYNDQLF. The CDR3 DNA is TGTGCCAGTACCCTGGAGCGGCACACCTACAATGACCAGCTCTTC.

Worth noting for this clonotype: The junction and the germline gene differ at one end; a read error may be behind it. This chain joins TRBV6-2 or TRBV6-3 and TRBJ2-1; D gene uncertain. The CDR3 has 15 amino acids. Germline assignment: CDR1 MNHEY and CDR2 SVGEGT. CDR3 nucleotide sequence: TGTGCCAACAGTTATGAGATTGTTGGCTACAATCAGCAGTTCTTC. The encoded protein is CANSYEIVGYNQQFF.

A note on this clonotype: It may be a read error: a sequence one base away is much more abundant. The gene calls are TRBV5-1 and TRBJ2-2, with a possible D match to TRBD2 (5 bases). Per the germline V gene, CDR1 is SGHRS and CDR2 is YFSETQ. The CDR3 is made up of 11 amino acids. The CDR3 loop reads CASTRDGELLF. The CDR3 DNA is TGCGCCAGCACCCGCGATGGGGAGCTGTTATTT.

This clonotype was observed once. The chain carries TRBV11-1 and TRBJ2-7; D perhaps matches TRBD2 (5 bases). In germline, CDR1 is SGHAT, CDR2 FQDESV (reference sequence). The germline V and J ends were trimmed by 1 base and 12 bases, with 28 bases remaining between them. The CDR3 contains 17 residues. The CDR3 nucleotides read TGTGCCAGCAGCTTAGGGCCGGCGGGTGAAAGCTCTTACGTGCGGTACTTC. The encoded protein is CASSLGPAGESSYVRYF.

With regard to this clonotype: This CDR3 is missing its conserved last phenylalanine or tryptophan, likely due to a read error. The chain carries TRBV4-3 and TRBJ1-6; maybe TRBD1 (6 bases). The germline V gene encodes CDR1 LGHNA and CDR2 YSLEER. This CDR3 region has 16 residues. CDR3 residues: CVSSSWDKGRNSPLHL. The CDR3 DNA reads as TGCGTCAGCAGCTCCTGGGACAAGGGAAGGAATTCACCCCTCCACTTG.

Note on this clonotype: Germline is not matched at one junction end, which may reflect a read error. The chain is built from TRBV11-2 and TRBJ2-7; 9 nucleotides match TRBD1. The CDR3 is 15 amino acids. Germline V gives CDR1 SGHAT, CDR2 FQNNGV. The CDR3 here is CGSRLRWTGENEEYF. The CDR3 region has the DNA TGTGGCAGCAGGTTACGATGGACAGGGGAAAATGAGGAGTACTTC.

This clonotype was recorded once. One end of the junction fails to match germline, which may point to a read error. This chain uses TRBV11-2 with TRBJ2-5; 12 bases match TRBD2. The CDR3 has 19 amino acids. Germline CDR1 is SGHAT and CDR2 is FQNNGV. The DNA for the CDR3 is TGTGCCAGGAGCTTTGTTAGCCTTCTAGCGGGAGGGCGGGGTGAGACCCAGTACTTC. It is translated as CARSFVSLLAGGRGETQYF.

Concerning this clonotype itself: The conserved phenylalanine or tryptophan normally closing the CDR3 is absent here, so this likely arose from a read error. The chain joins TRBV6-1 to TRBJ2-5, with D perhaps given as TRBD1 or TRBD2 (5 bases each). V was pared by 7 bases and J by 2 bases, with 17 bases between. CDR1 MNHNS and CDR2 SASEGT come from the germline V gene. The CDR3 has 15 residues. CDR3 amino acids: CASIPSWGSQETQYI. As DNA, the CDR3 is TGTGCCAGCATCCCCTCTTGGGGGAGTCAAGAGACCCAGTACATT.

With regard to this clonotype: The junction and the germline gene differ at one end; a read error may be behind it. This chain connects TRBV5-1 to TRBJ2-2; the D call may be TRBD1 or TRBD2 (5 bases each). The CDR3 runs 14 residues. Germline V gene data show CDR1 as SGHRS and CDR2 as YFSETQ. CDR3: CASSSGQDTGELFF. DNA for the CDR3: TGCGCCAGCAGCTCAGGACAAGACACCGGGGAGTTGTTTTTT.

Comments on this clonotype: The junction and the germline gene differ at one end; a read error may be behind it. The chain recombines TRBV14 with TRBJ2-7; 13 nucleotides agree with TRBD2. Germline V lookup: CDR1 SGHDN, CDR2 FVKESK. CDR3 length: 18 amino acids. CDR3 DNA: TGTGCCAACAGCCATACGTCTGGACTAGCGGGAGCCTCCTACGGGCAGTACTTC. It codes for CANSHTSGLAGASYGQYF.

CDR3 in DNA: TGCAGCGCTGACGGGGGTCCCAGGGAGACTTTCTTT. The encoded protein is CSADGGPRETFF. The chain couples TRBV29-1 to TRBJ1-1; TRBD1 is a possible D gene (5 bases). From germline, CDR1 is SQVTM and CDR2 ANQGSEA. This CDR3 has 12 amino acids. Deletions cut 7 bases from V and 12 bases from J, with 21 bases between.

A remark on this clonotype: The conserved closing phenylalanine or tryptophan is absent in this CDR3, likely reflecting a read error. The gene calls are TRBV6-1 and TRBJ1-1; D is uncertain. The CDR3 has 14 amino acids. Germline V lookup: CDR1 MNHNS, CDR2 SASEGT. Between the trimmed V and J ends, which lost 4 bases and 1 base, there was a span of 10 bases. The CDR3 here is CASSVFWGNTEAFC. CDR3 coding DNA: TGTGCCAGCAGTGTATTCTGGGGGAACACTGAAGCTTTCTGT.

Comments on this clonotype: Given the absence of the conserved phenylalanine or tryptophan at the CDR3 end, a read error is likely. The DNA is left out, because the CDR3 cannot be placed on it with certainty; the CDR3 is given as TCRdb lists it. The chain couples TRBV6-2 or TRBV6-3 to TRBJ2-1; TRBD2 is the table's D call, not checked against the DNA. Ends included, the CDR3 has 13 residues. Germline lookup yields CDR1 MNHEY and CDR2 SVGEGT. CDR3 residues: CTSRTSGIGERFL.